The clone carrying this T cell receptor beta chain appeared a single time. Its antigen is as yet unknown. With no exception, relapse followed autologous stem cell transplantation in all patients, and brentuximab vedotin exposure varied. The data are from a study of PD-1 blockade in classical Hodgkin lymphoma. Study details: Each patient was given nivolumab 3 mg/kg through a vein every 2 weeks. Study-level points and caveats: There was a significant rise in CD4+ TCR diversity by C4D1, with no such rise for CD8+. Why the repertoires differ is still unclear, perhaps disease activity or prior therapy. Before treatment, TCR diversity in newly diagnosed patients was reportedly lower than in healthy donors.

The repertoire was sequenced with immunoSEQ multiplex PCR; TCRdb's copy has only in-frame clones and lacks some. This table holds approximately 58,000 clones, approximately 89% found once. V was trimmed by 5 bases and J by 3 bases, leaving 8 bases between them. The CDR3 sequence is 13 residues long. Germline V CDR1 and CDR2: SGHVS, FQNEAQ. This sequence originates from a human donor with classical Hodgkin lymphoma. The sample consisted of peripheral blood mononuclear cells (PBMCs), taken before the second cycle of nivolumab. The chain joins TRBV7-8 to TRBJ2-1; D might be TRBD2 (5 bases). The CDR3 DNA follows: TGTGCCAGCAGCACTACTAGCTACAATGAGCAGTTCTTC. Translation gives CASSTTSYNEQFF.